The 21 T cell receptor beta chains given below trace back to one sample, sequenced in a study of Graves' ophthalmopathy and Graves' hyperthyroidism (dated by TCRdb to the late 2010s). The listed sequencing device is Illumina HiSeq 2000. For repertoire sequencing, the TCR beta CDR3 regions were amplified from RNA transcripts. A first-round RT-PCR used HTBI primers with the Qiagen OneStep RT-PCR kit, followed by a second-round multiplex PCR, size selection and purification. The public reads were reprocessed in TCRdb via fastp at Q25 and MiXCR, keeping in-frame beta chains. Rows matching on CDR3 protein sequence are summarized as one entry with the most common DNA and genes. Here the sample has about 660,000 distinct CDR3 sequences; over 40% occur a single time. More than 2.5% of the sample comes from the top ten. The sample consisted of peripheral blood. The receptors stem from an adult man with Graves' ophthalmopathy.

With respect to this clonotype: This may come from a read error, since a much larger clone is one base off. V is TRBV6-4 and J is TRBJ1-2; possible D gene TRBD1, 6 bases. V dropped 2 bases and J dropped 6 bases, with 16 bases sitting between them. In germline, CDR1 is MRHNA, CDR2 SNTAGT. The CDR3 length is 15 residues. The CDR3 DNA sequence: TGTGCCAGCAGTGACCCAAGAGGGGGACTGGATGGCTACACCTTC. Protein product: CASSDPRGGLDGYTF.

V gene TRBV10-3 combines with J gene TRBJ2-6; 11 nucleotides align to TRBD2. With 4 bases clipped from V and 18 bases from J, the junction kept 2 bases outside the gene matches. Germline V gene lookup returns CDR1 ENHRY and CDR2 SYGVKD. This CDR3 is 11 amino acids long. CDR3 coding DNA: TGTGCCATCAGTGGCCTAGCGGGAGGGACTTTC. Its protein product is CAISGLAGGTF.

There are many counts of this clonotype. The chain carries TRBV29-1 and TRBJ2-5; D possibly matches TRBD1 or TRBD2 (6 bases each). Germline V CDR1 and CDR2: SQVTM, ANQGSEA. The CDR3 extends over 12 amino acids. The V gene lost 4 bases and the J gene lost 6 bases, with 12 bases spanning the gap. CDR3 region: CSVGEGGKTQYF. DNA of the CDR3: TGCAGCGTTGGTGAGGGGGGAAAGACCCAGTACTTC.

This clonotype was observed at least ten times. V gene TRBV29-1 combines with J gene TRBJ2-2; D is possibly TRBD2 (6 bases). The CDR3 has 14 residues. The germline CDR1 and CDR2 sequences are SQVTM and ANQGSEA. V was pared by 6 bases and J by 5 bases, with 16 bases between. The CDR3 DNA follows: TGCAGCGTACGGAGGACTACGGGTACCGGGGAGCTGTTTTTT. The encoded protein is CSVRRTTGTGELFF.

This clonotype was picked up many times. The chain uses TRBV10-3 and TRBJ2-7; 8 nucleotides align to TRBD1. Unmatched junction bases numbered 15, after V lost 9 bases and J lost 2 bases. The V gene's germline CDR1 is ENHRY and CDR2 SYGVKD. The CDR3 sequence is 16 residues long. CDR3 coding DNA: TGTGCCATTTCTCCCCTGGACAGGGCGACAACCTACGAGCAGTACTTC. It yields the protein CAISPLDRATTYEQYF.

This clonotype was seen many times. The chain has TRBV10-3 and TRBJ2-7, with TRBD1 matching 8 bases. Germline lookup yields CDR1 ENHRY and CDR2 SYGVKD. This CDR3 is 14 amino acids long. The J segment lost 3 bases and the V segment lost 6 bases, leaving 7 bases of the junction unmatched. CDR3 residues: CAIRGGTGRYEQYF. The CDR3 DNA is TGTGCCATCAGAGGAGGGACAGGACGCTACGAGCAGTACTTC.

Points on this clonotype: An end of the junction does not agree with germline; a read error may underlie this. The chain employs TRBV7-8 and TRBJ1-5; D is perhaps TRBD1 (5 bases). CDR3 size: 14 residues. Germline CDR1 is SGHVS and CDR2 is FQNEAQ. CDR3 nucleotide sequence: TGTGCCAGCAGCCGCGGGGGGACGAGTCAGCCTCAGCATTTT. As protein: CASSRGGTSQPQHF.

This clonotype was counted many times. The chain uses TRBV4-2 and TRBJ2-7, with a possible D match to TRBD2 (6 bases). The germline V gene encodes CDR1 LGHNA and CDR2 YNFKEQ. Trimming took 2 bases from V and 3 from J, leaving 11 bases between them. The CDR3 is 14 residues long. The CDR3 DNA reads TGTGCCAGCAGCCAATCGGGAGCACTCTACGAGCAGTACTTC. Its protein product is CASSQSGALYEQYF.

On this clonotype: A read error is possible here, since a much larger clone lies one base away. Here the CDR3 omits its conserved ending phenylalanine or tryptophan, so a read error is the likely source. This chain links TRBV19 with TRBJ1-3; D call uncertain. CDR3 length equals 18 residues. The ends were cut back, 4 bases at V and 2 bases at J, with 21 bases in the middle. Germline V gene lookup returns CDR1 LNHDA and CDR2 SQIVND (reference sequence). This chain's CDR3 is CASSSEGFSRATGNTIYL. CDR3 nucleotides: TGTGCCAGTAGTAGTGAAGGGTTTTCGCGCGCTACTGGAAACACCATATATCTT.

Many counts were recorded for this clonotype. The V call is TRBV19, the J call TRBJ1-1; 7 bases match TRBD1. CDR1 and CDR2 from the germline V gene are LNHDA and SQIVND (reference sequence). V dropped 6 bases and J dropped 0; count of bases not matched to a gene: 1. The CDR3 runs 13 residues. The CDR3 DNA reads TGTGCCAGTAGGGACAGGATGAACACTGAAGCTTTCTTT. Residues: CASRDRMNTEAFF.

This clonotype has at least ten counts. V gene TRBV7-9 combines with J gene TRBJ1-3; possible D gene TRBD1, 5 bases. Trimming left V 5 bases short and J 0 bases short, with 14 bases between. This CDR3 is 16 amino acids long. Per the germline V gene, CDR1 is SEHNR and CDR2 is FQNEAQ (reference sequence). The CDR3 reads CASSPRGGISGNTIYF. DNA for the CDR3: TGTGCCAGCAGCCCTAGGGGCGGGATCTCTGGAAACACCATATATTTT.

This clonotype was found many times. J is TRBJ1-5 and V is TRBV12-3 or TRBV12-4, with TRBD1 matching 9 bases. J lost 5 bases, V lost 3 bases, and 5 bases had no gene match. The CDR3 extends over 15 amino acids. CDR3: CASSFGTGRDQPQHF. CDR3 DNA: TGTGCCAGCAGTTTCGGGACAGGGCGGGATCAGCCCCAGCATTTT.

The genes are TRBV10-3 and TRBJ1-2; maybe TRBD1 (6 bases). V lost 3 bases and J 0 bases, leaving 17 bases between the germline ends. Germline CDR1 is ENHRY and CDR2 is SYGVKD. This CDR3 is built from 17 residues. As DNA, the CDR3 is TGTGCCATCAGTGACTGGACAGATACACCTCCTAACTATGGCTACACCTTC. Amino acids: CAISDWTDTPPNYGYTF.

Comment on this clonotype: Given a much more abundant clone one base away, this may be a read error. The chain employs TRBV7-2 and TRBJ1-2; D remains unclear. Germline CDR1 and CDR2: SGHTA and FQGNSA. The CDR3 sequence is 13 residues long. CDR3: CASSFGVGYGCTF. CDR3 coding DNA: TGTGCCAGCAGCTTCGGGGTTGGCTATGGCTGCACCTTC.

This clonotype was counted between two and nine times. The chain couples TRBV20-1 to TRBJ2-5, with 14 bases that match TRBD2. The CDR3 is 18 residues long. Trimming cost V 1 base and J 1 base; bases outside gene matches: 8. The germline V gene encodes CDR1 DFQATT and CDR2 SNEGSKA (reference sequence). The CDR3 DNA reads TGCAGTGCTAGAGGTGGACTAGCGGGAGGACGTTTCCAAGAGACCCAGTACTTC. It codes for CSARGGLAGGRFQETQYF.

This clonotype was counted once. The chain links TRBV7-8 to TRBJ2-5; D is perhaps TRBD2 (6 bases). Germline CDR1 reads SGHVS; CDR2 reads FQNEAQ. The CDR3 has 16 residues. Between the trimmed V and J ends, which lost 6 bases and 2 bases, there was a span of 19 bases. The CDR3: CASSYAPGLTQETQYF. In nucleotides, the CDR3 is TGTGCCAGCAGTTACGCCCCGGGACTGACTCAAGAGACCCAGTACTTC.

This clonotype came up many times. V usage is TRBV7-9 and J usage is TRBJ1-2; D is unclear. Germline CDR1 and CDR2: SEHNR and FQNEAQ (reference sequence). The CDR3 has 11 residues. V was shortened by 7 bases and J by 6 bases, with 9 bases between the two germline ends. CDR3 coding DNA: TGTGCCAGCACGTATGGGAATGGCTACACCTTC. Its protein is CASTYGNGYTF.

This clonotype was detected ten times or more. The chain links TRBV9 to TRBJ1-5; D uncertain. Trimming shortened V by 2 bases and J by 5 bases, and 11 bases separated the two germline ends. Germline V gene data show CDR1 as SGDLS and CDR2 as YYNGEE. The CDR3 is made up of 14 amino acids. DNA of the CDR3: TGTGCCAGCAGCGTGGCCCTGGACGATCAGCCCCAGCATTTT. Translated: CASSVALDDQPQHF. The full variable domain, rest sourced from reference TRBV9 and TRBJ1-5, is DSGVTQTPKHLITATGQRVTLRCSPRSGDLSVYWYQQSLDQGLQFLIQYYNGEERAKGNILERFSAQQFPDLHSELNLSSLELGDSALYFCASSVALDDQPQHFGDGTRLSIL.

This clonotype was seen at least ten times. This chain uses TRBV7-6 with TRBJ2-5, with 11 bases matching TRBD2. Germline CDR1 SGHVS, CDR2 FNYEAQ. The CDR3 is made up of 15 amino acids. V trimming: 5 bases; J trimming: 5 bases; junction bases outside the gene matches: 7. The CDR3 DNA sequence: TGTGCCAGCAGCGAACTAGCGGGGGCCGGGGAGACCCAGTACTTC. It translates to CASSELAGAGETQYF.

CDR3 DNA: TGCGCCAGCAGCCAAGATAGGGGTGGACAGTCCTATGGCTACACCTTC. Protein sequence: CASSQDRGGQSYGYTF. The chain combines TRBV4-3 with TRBJ1-2; the D gene is possibly TRBD1 (6 bases). This CDR3 has 16 residues. V dropped 0 bases and J dropped 4 bases, with 15 bases sitting between them. Germline lookup yields CDR1 LGHNA and CDR2 YSLEER.

This clonotype showed up just a few times. The chain carries TRBV2 and TRBJ1-2; possibly TRBD1 for D (6 bases). CDR3 length: 12 residues. V shed 9 bases and J shed 2 bases, with 10 bases lying between them. CDR1 and CDR2 (germline): SNHLY, FYNNEI. CDR3 in amino acids: CARQGENYGYTF. CDR3 coding DNA: TGTGCCAGACAGGGCGAAAACTATGGCTACACCTTC.